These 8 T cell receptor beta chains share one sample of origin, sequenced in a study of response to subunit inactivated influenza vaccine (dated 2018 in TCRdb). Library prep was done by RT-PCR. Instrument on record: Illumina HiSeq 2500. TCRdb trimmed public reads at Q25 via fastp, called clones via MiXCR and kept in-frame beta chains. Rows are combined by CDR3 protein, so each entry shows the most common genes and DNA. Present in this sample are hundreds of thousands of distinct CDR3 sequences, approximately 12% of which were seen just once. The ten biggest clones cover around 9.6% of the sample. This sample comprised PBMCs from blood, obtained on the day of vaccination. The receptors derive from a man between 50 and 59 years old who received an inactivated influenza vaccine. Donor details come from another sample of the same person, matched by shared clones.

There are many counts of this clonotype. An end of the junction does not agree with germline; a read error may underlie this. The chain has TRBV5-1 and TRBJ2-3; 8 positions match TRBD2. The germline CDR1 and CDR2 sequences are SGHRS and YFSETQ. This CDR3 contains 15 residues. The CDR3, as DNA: TGTGCCAGCAGCTTAGCGGGAAGGAGCACAGATACGCAGTATTTT. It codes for CASSLAGRSTDTQYF.

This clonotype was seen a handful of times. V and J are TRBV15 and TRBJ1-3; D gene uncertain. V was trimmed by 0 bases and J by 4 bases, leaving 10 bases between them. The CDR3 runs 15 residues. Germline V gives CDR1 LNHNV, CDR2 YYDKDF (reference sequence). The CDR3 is CATSRERAEGNTIYF. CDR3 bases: TGTGCCACCAGCAGAGAACGGGCTGAAGGAAACACCATATATTTT.

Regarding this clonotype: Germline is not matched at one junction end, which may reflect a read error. The CDR3 bases are TGTGCCAGCAGTCCCGGCCACTCTGGGGCCAACGTCCTGGCTTTC. Translation gives CASSPGHSGANVLAF. The rearrangement uses TRBV6-2 or TRBV6-3 and TRBJ2-6; TRBD1 is a possible D gene (5 bases). Per germline, CDR1 MNHEY and CDR2 SVGEGT. This CDR3 is built from 15 residues.

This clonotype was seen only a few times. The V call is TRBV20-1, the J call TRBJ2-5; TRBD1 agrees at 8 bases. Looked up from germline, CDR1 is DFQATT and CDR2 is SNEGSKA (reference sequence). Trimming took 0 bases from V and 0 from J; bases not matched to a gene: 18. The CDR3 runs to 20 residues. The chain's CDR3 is CSARDLQGAKLPPYQETQYF. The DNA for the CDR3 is TGCAGTGCTAGAGATCTTCAGGGGGCGAAGTTACCCCCTTACCAAGAGACCCAGTACTTC.

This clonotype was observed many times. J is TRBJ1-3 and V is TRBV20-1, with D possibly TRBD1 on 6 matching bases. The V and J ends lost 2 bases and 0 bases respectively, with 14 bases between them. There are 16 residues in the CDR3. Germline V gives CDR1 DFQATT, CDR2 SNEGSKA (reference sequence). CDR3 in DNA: TGCAGTGCTAGAATACAGACAGGACCCTCTGGAAACACCATATATTTT. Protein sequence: CSARIQTGPSGNTIYF.

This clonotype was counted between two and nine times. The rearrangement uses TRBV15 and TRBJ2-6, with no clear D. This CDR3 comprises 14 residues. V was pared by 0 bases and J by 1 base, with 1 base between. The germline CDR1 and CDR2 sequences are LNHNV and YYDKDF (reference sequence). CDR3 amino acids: CATSRESGANVLTF. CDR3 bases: TGTGCCACCAGCAGAGAGTCTGGGGCCAACGTCCTGACTTTC.

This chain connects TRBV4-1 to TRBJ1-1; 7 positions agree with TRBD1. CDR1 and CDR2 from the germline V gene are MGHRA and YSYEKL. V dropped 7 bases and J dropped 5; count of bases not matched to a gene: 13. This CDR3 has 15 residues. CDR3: CASNAAGGLRTEAFF. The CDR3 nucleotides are TGCGCCAGCAACGCGGCAGGGGGTTTGCGTACTGAAGCTTTCTTT.

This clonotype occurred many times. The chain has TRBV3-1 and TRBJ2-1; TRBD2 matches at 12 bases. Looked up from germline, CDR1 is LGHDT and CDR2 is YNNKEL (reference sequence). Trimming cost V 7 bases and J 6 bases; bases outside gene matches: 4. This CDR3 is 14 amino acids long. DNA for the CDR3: TGTGCCAGCACCCTAGCGGGAGGGCGCAATGAGCAGTTCTTC. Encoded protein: CASTLAGGRNEQFF.